This TCR beta chain was retrieved from a study of early T cells in non-severe SARS-CoV-2 infection. The overall study: It was bulk RNA from unsorted whole blood that was sequenced, and the chains were unpaired.

The germline V gene encodes CDR1 MNHNY and CDR2 SVGAGI (reference sequence). There are 17 residues in the CDR3. Trimming took 1 base from V and 1 from J, leaving 15 bases between them. Unique molecular identifier tags were affixed to discrete cDNA molecules. TCRdb re-called the 5' RACE reads through MiXCR, storing one row per CDR3 protein. The data show about 80,000 distinct CDR3 sequences, with 9.5% to 15% seen just once and roughly 16% held by the top ten. V usage is TRBV6-6 and J usage is TRBJ2-3, with a tentative D call TRBD2 (7 bases). This sequence was found in an adult who was a healthcare worker with PCR-confirmed SARS-CoV-2 infection or an uninfected control (not recorded which). The donor label of this sample is uncertain. The starting material was whole blood, obtained at baseline. CDR3 nucleotides: TGTGCCAGCAGTTACTGGGGGCGGCTAGCGGGCACAGATACGCAGTATTTT. Translated, it gives CASSYWGRLAGTDTQYF.